This T cell receptor beta chain was sequenced for a study of cytomegalovirus exposure and HLA in healthy donors. For the study at large: Findings of an earlier analysis included roughly 120 million unique TCR beta sequences from 190 million or so T cells.

A multiplex PCR was run with 60 Vbeta primers and 13 Jbeta primers. Method: immunoSEQ multiplex PCR; TCRdb's copy keeps in-frame clones and lacks some. The sample contains about 120,000 clones, 77% of which appear only once. Sequencing was done on a sample of PBMCs. This sequence originates from a man aged 18 to 29 in good health and CMV-seropositive.

CDR3 sequence: CASSLVAFGEAFF. The CDR3 region has the DNA TGTGCCAGCAGCTTGGTTGCTTTCGGTGAAGCTTTCTTT. The V call is TRBV5-4, the J call TRBJ1-1; D is ambiguous. This CDR3 has 13 residues. Trimming took off 0 bases at V and 7 bases at J, with 10 bases between the two ends. CDR1 SGHNT and CDR2 YYREEE come from the germline V gene (reference sequence).